Presented here are 30 T cell receptor beta chains from one specimen sequenced in a study of blood T cell repertoires in COVID-19. The method was immunoSEQ multiplex PCR; TCRdb's version includes in-frame clones alone and lacks a portion of them. The sample holds roughly 150,000 clones, about 90% seen once. The material sequenced was peripheral blood. Receptors originate from a man between 60 and 75 years old with acute or convalescent COVID-19.

The chain carries TRBV5-1 and TRBJ2-3; 12 nucleotides line up with TRBD2. With 4 bases clipped from V and 6 bases from J, the junction kept 9 bases outside the gene matches. The CDR3 consists of 16 residues. Germline assignment: CDR1 SGHRS and CDR2 YFSETQ. The CDR3: CASSLGPSGGADTQYF. In DNA, the CDR3 is TGCGCCAGCAGCCTAGGTCCTAGCGGGGGGGCGGATACGCAGTATTTT.

The chain carries TRBV11-3 and TRBJ1-1; D is perhaps TRBD1 (5 bases). V dropped 6 bases and J dropped 1 base, with 12 bases sitting between them. Germline V CDR1 and CDR2: SGHNT, YENEEA. This CDR3 region has 14 residues. CDR3 nucleotides: TGTGCCAGCAGTCGAGACAGTGGGAACACTGAAGCTTTCTTT. Its translation is CASSRDSGNTEAFF.

This rearrangement joins TRBV7-8 to TRBJ2-4, with D perhaps matching TRBD1 (5 bases). The CDR3 totals 16 residues. Trimming took off 1 base at V and 9 bases at J, with 19 bases between the two ends. Germline CDR1 SGHVS, CDR2 FQNEAQ. The CDR3: CASSLGPGSAFSIQYF. The CDR3 DNA reads TGTGCCAGCAGCTTAGGGCCAGGGTCTGCCTTTTCCATTCAGTACTTC.

This rearrangement joins TRBV7-6 to TRBJ1-4, with D unclear. Looked up from germline, CDR1 is SGHVS and CDR2 is FNYEAQ. The CDR3 covers 14 residues. V dropped 3 bases and J dropped 7 bases, with 12 bases sitting between them. The CDR3 is CASSFGASSEKLFF. The CDR3 DNA follows: TGTGCCAGCAGCTTCGGTGCATCTAGTGAAAAACTGTTTTTT.

This sequence joins TRBV2 and TRBJ1-4; 9 bases align to TRBD1. The CDR3 is made up of 16 amino acids. Germline V lookup: CDR1 SNHLY, CDR2 FYNNEI. With V trimmed by 5 bases and J by 8 bases, 12 bases remained unmatched. CDR3 in amino acids: CASSRPGQGIEEKLFF. As DNA, the CDR3 is TGTGCCAGCAGTCGTCCGGGACAGGGTATAGAGGAAAAACTGTTTTTT.

The V call is TRBV10-3, the J call TRBJ2-1; 14 bases are shared with TRBD2. This CDR3 is built from 16 residues. J gave up 6 bases and V 6 bases, and 7 bases lay outside the gene matches. Germline CDR1 reads ENHRY; CDR2 reads SYGVKD. The CDR3 is CAIRRTSGGPANEQFF. The CDR3 bases are TGTGCCATCAGGAGGACTAGCGGGGGGCCCGCCAATGAGCAGTTCTTC.

This clone was observed once. The chain combines TRBV2 with TRBJ2-7, with no clear D. This CDR3 comprises 14 residues. The germline V gene has CDR1 SNHLY and CDR2 FYNNEI. Deletions cut 4 bases from V and 0 bases from J, with 10 bases between. The CDR3 region has the DNA TGTGCCAGCAGTGTAGACATAGTCTCCTACGAGCAGTACTTC. It specifies CASSVDIVSYEQYF.

The chain couples TRBV7-9 to TRBJ1-5; D not resolved. V was shortened by 6 bases and J by 2 bases, with 11 bases between the two germline ends. This CDR3 is built from 14 residues. Germline-derived CDR1 and CDR2 are SEHNR and FQNEAQ (reference sequence). CDR3 bases: TGTGCCAGCAGTCCTATCCAGGGCAATCAGCCCCAGCATTTT. Translating gives CASSPIQGNQPQHF.

The J gene is TRBJ2-2, the V gene TRBV5-1; D is possibly TRBD1 (6 bases). Germline values: CDR1 SGHRS, CDR2 YFSETQ. The CDR3 extends over 15 amino acids. V was trimmed by 5 bases and J by 0 bases, leaving 11 bases between them. The CDR3 loop is CASSLQGPNTGELFF. The CDR3 DNA follows: TGCGCCAGCAGTCTACAGGGTCCGAACACCGGGGAGCTGTTTTTT. The whole variable domain, remainder taken from reference TRBV5-1 and TRBJ2-2, is KAGVTQTPRYLIKTRGQQVTLSCSPISGHRSVSWYQQTPGQGLQFLFEYFSETQRNKGNFPGRFSGRQFSNSRSEMNVSTLELGDSALYLCASSLQGPNTGELFFGEGSRLTVL.

The CDR3 loop reads CASSYSGGRAGGYTF. Here the CDR3 DNA reads TGTGCCAGCAGTTACTCAGGGGGCAGGGCTGGTGGCTACACCTTC. The rearrangement joins TRBV6-6 to TRBJ1-2, with 7 bases fitting TRBD1. The germline V gene encodes CDR1 MNHNY and CDR2 SVGAGI (reference sequence). With V trimmed by 0 bases and J by 7 bases, 8 bases remained unmatched. The CDR3 is made up of 15 amino acids.

The chain couples TRBV9 to TRBJ2-5, with TRBD1 matching over 7 bases. Looked up from germline, CDR1 is SGDLS and CDR2 is YYNGEE. The CDR3 has 16 amino acids. Unmatched junction bases numbered 13, after V lost 3 bases and J lost 5 bases. The CDR3 loop is CASSDTGQTVGETQYF. CDR3 sequence (DNA): TGTGCCAGCAGCGATACGGGACAGACGGTGGGGGAGACCCAGTACTTC.

This clone occurred once. The rearrangement uses TRBV20-1 and TRBJ2-7, with D possibly matching TRBD2 (5 bases). There are 11 residues in the CDR3. Germline-derived CDR1 and CDR2 are DFQATT and SNEGSKA (reference sequence). V dropped 0 bases and J dropped 6 bases, with 6 bases sitting between them. The CDR3 region is CSARETIEQYF. CDR3 nucleotides: TGCAGTGCTAGAGAGACTATCGAGCAGTACTTC.

This chain uses TRBV6-5 with TRBJ2-7; TRBD1 agrees at 10 bases. V shed 6 bases, J shed 2 bases, and the junction held 7 bases outside the gene matches. CDR3 size: 15 residues. Germline CDR1 is MNHEY and CDR2 is SVGAGI. The CDR3 DNA sequence: TGTGCCAGCAGAAAGCCGGGACAGGGGACCTACGAGCAGTACTTC. Translated, it gives CASRKPGQGTYEQYF.

Written as DNA, the CDR3 is TGTGCCACCAGTGATTATGAGGGCAGGGGGCAAAGCAATCAGCCCCAGCATTTT. Translation gives CATSDYEGRGQSNQPQHF. The chain links TRBV24-1 to TRBJ1-5; 8 bases agree with TRBD1. After removal of 2 bases from V and 1 base from J, the junction contained 9 bases not matched to a gene. The CDR3 sequence is 18 residues long. The germline V gene has CDR1 KGHDR and CDR2 SFDVKD.

V gene TRBV24-1 combines with J gene TRBJ2-3; TRBD1 agrees at 7 bases. The CDR3 has 17 amino acids. V was pared by 3 bases and J by 4 bases, with 12 bases of the junction left unmatched. Germline assignment: CDR1 KGHDR and CDR2 SFDVKD. The CDR3 sequence: CATSDDNRDRVSDTQYF. CDR3 DNA: TGTGCCACCAGTGATGATAACCGGGACAGAGTATCAGATACGCAGTATTTT.

This clone has a single count. V is TRBV6-2 or TRBV6-3 and J is TRBJ1-2, with 7 nucleotides matching TRBD1. V lost 8 bases, J lost 3 bases, and 6 bases stayed unmatched. The CDR3 consists of 13 residues. The germline CDR1 and CDR2 sequences are MNHEY and SVGEGT. The CDR3 region is CASGFDRDYGYTF. The CDR3 DNA reads TGTGCCAGCGGTTTTGACAGGGACTATGGCTACACCTTC.

The chain carries TRBV5-4 and TRBJ2-7; 8 bases map to TRBD2. CDR3 length: 15 residues. Trimming removed 0 bases from V and 2 bases from J; junction bases left unmatched: 4. From germline, CDR1 is SGHNT and CDR2 YYREEE (reference sequence). CDR3 region: CASSLVRGAAYEQYF. CDR3 sequence (DNA): TGTGCCAGCAGCTTGGTGCGGGGGGCCGCCTACGAGCAGTACTTC.

This clone occurred once. The chain employs TRBV10-1 and TRBJ2-7; D possibly corresponds to TRBD1 (5 bases). The CDR3 runs 14 residues. Germline V lookup: CDR1 WNHNN, CDR2 SYGVQD (reference sequence). Deletions cut 2 bases from V and 6 bases from J, with 14 bases between. CDR3: CASSEAGLRSEQYF. In DNA form, the CDR3 reads TGCGCCAGCAGTGAGGCAGGGCTTCGGAGCGAGCAGTACTTC.

The chain has TRBV5-1 and TRBJ2-5; possible D gene TRBD1, 6 bases. Trimming took 4 bases from V and 5 from J, leaving 18 bases between them. This CDR3 region has 15 residues. Germline assignment: CDR1 SGHRS and CDR2 YFSETQ. This chain's CDR3 is CASSAPQGTRETQYF. The CDR3 region has the DNA TGCGCCAGCAGCGCACCACAGGGAACGCGGGAGACCCAGTACTTC.

This chain links TRBV4-3 with TRBJ2-3, with 7 positions matching TRBD1. The CDR3 totals 15 residues. In germline, CDR1 is LGHNA, CDR2 YSLEER. J lost 0 bases, V lost 4 bases, and 4 bases had no gene match. CDR3 in amino acids: CASSRGTASTDTQYF. DNA for the CDR3: TGCGCCAGCAGCCGGGGGACAGCTAGCACAGATACGCAGTATTTT.

The chain employs TRBV6-6 and TRBJ1-4, with 7 bases aligning to TRBD1. The germline V gene has CDR1 MNHNY and CDR2 SVGAGI (reference sequence). This CDR3 region has 16 residues. J gave up 7 bases and V 5 bases, and 13 bases lay outside the gene matches. In DNA, the CDR3 is TGTGCCAGCAGTCGAAGAGACAGGGCGGCTAGTGAAAAACTGTTTTTT. Its protein product is CASSRRDRAASEKLFF.

The chain joins TRBV4-3 to TRBJ2-3, with no clear D. Germline lookup yields CDR1 LGHNA and CDR2 YSLEER. The CDR3 runs to 15 residues. The V gene lost 3 bases and the J gene lost 4 bases, with 14 bases spanning the gap. DNA for the CDR3: TGCGCCAGCAGCCAGATTCACGGGTCCCCAGATACGCAGTATTTT. Its translation is CASSQIHGSPDTQYF.

This chain joins TRBV5-4 and TRBJ2-3, with 8 positions matching TRBD2. Trimming took 1 base from V and 1 from J; bases not matched to a gene: 8. The germline gives CDR1 SGHNT, CDR2 YYREEE (reference sequence). The CDR3 length is 17 residues. The CDR3 sequence is CASSLRAGGARTDTQYF. CDR3 in DNA: TGTGCCAGCAGCTTGAGGGCGGGGGGCGCGCGCACAGATACGCAGTATTTT.

The V call is TRBV9, the J call TRBJ2-4; tentatively, D is TRBD1 (6 bases). The CDR3 length is 17 residues. V dropped 0 bases and J dropped 5 bases, with 18 bases sitting between them. Germline CDR1 and CDR2: SGDLS and YYNGEE. CDR3: CASSVAPGVGSQNIQYF. The CDR3 DNA follows: TGTGCCAGCAGCGTAGCGCCAGGGGTGGGCAGCCAAAACATTCAGTACTTC.

This sequence joins TRBV10-3 and TRBJ2-1, with D possibly being TRBD2 (6 bases). The length of the CDR3 is 13 residues. The germline CDR1 and CDR2 sequences are ENHRY and SYGVKD. V lost 8 bases, J lost 5 bases, and 13 bases lay in between. CDR3 in DNA: TGTGCCATCTCTGGCGGGAAAAACAATGAGCAGTTCTTC. Its protein product is CAISGGKNNEQFF.

This chain connects TRBV24-1 to TRBJ2-3; 7 nucleotides agree with TRBD2. This CDR3 comprises 15 residues. Per germline, CDR1 KGHDR and CDR2 SFDVKD. V lost 2 bases and J lost 0; bases outside the gene matches: 1. The CDR3 DNA sequence: TGTGCCACCAGTGATTGGCGGGAGAGCACAGATACGCAGTATTTT. Protein: CATSDWRESTDTQYF.

The V gene is TRBV27, the J gene TRBJ1-2, with TRBD1 matching 9 bases. The CDR3 contains 15 residues. With 4 bases clipped from V and 3 bases from J, the junction kept 6 bases outside the gene matches. The germline V gene has CDR1 MNHEY and CDR2 SMNVEV (reference sequence). Written as DNA, the CDR3 is TGTGCCAGCAGTTCACAGGGGGCAGGGGACTATGGCTACACCTTC. The encoded protein is CASSSQGAGDYGYTF.

The chain recombines TRBV7-9 with TRBJ1-2, with 7 bases matching TRBD1. The CDR3 extends over 15 amino acids. Trimming removed 5 bases from V and 0 bases from J; junction bases left unmatched: 6. Per the germline V gene, CDR1 is SEHNR and CDR2 is FQNEAQ (reference sequence). DNA for the CDR3: TGTGCCAGCAGCCCAACAGGGGTAGCTAACTATGGCTACACCTTC. It specifies CASSPTGVANYGYTF.

The rearrangement joins TRBV7-9 to TRBJ2-2; no reliable D call. CDR1 is SEHNR, CDR2 FQNEAQ, per germline (reference sequence). The CDR3 contains 12 residues. The germline V and J ends were trimmed by 4 bases and 6 bases, with 6 bases remaining between them. The CDR3 is CASSSNSGELFF. DNA for the CDR3: TGTGCCAGCAGCTCAAATTCCGGGGAGCTGTTTTTT.

CDR3 residues: CASSIGGSPTNEKLFF. In nucleotides, the CDR3 is TGTGCCAGTAGTATCGGTGGTAGCCCAACTAATGAAAAACTGTTTTTT. The gene calls are TRBV19 and TRBJ1-4; D remains ambiguous. V dropped 3 bases and J dropped 0 bases, with 11 bases sitting between them. The V gene's germline CDR1 is LNHDA and CDR2 SQIVND (reference sequence). The CDR3 has 16 amino acids.